These 19 T cell receptor beta chains share one sample of origin, sequenced in a study of T cell responses to AZD1222 COVID-19 vaccine. Measured with immunoSEQ multiplex PCR; TCRdb has only the in-frame clones, and not every one. The profile covers 95,000 to 150,000 clones, with 92% appearing a single time and around 1.8% taken by the ten largest. Source: peripheral blood, taken on day 0 of AZD1222 vaccination. The receptors come from an adult in good health.

The chain recombines TRBV18 with TRBJ2-7, with D unresolved. The CDR3 is 13 amino acids. V shed 5 bases and J shed 0 bases, with 8 bases lying between them. Germline V gene lookup returns CDR1 KGHSH and CDR2 LQKENI. Here the CDR3 reads CASSSPSSYEQYF. DNA of the CDR3: TGTGCCAGCTCATCCCCAAGCTCCTACGAGCAGTACTTC.

V gene TRBV2 combines with J gene TRBJ1-3; D remains ambiguous. There are 13 residues in the CDR3. The germline V and J ends were trimmed by 6 bases and 0 bases, with 6 bases remaining between them. Germline CDR1 and CDR2: SNHLY and FYNNEI. CDR3 nucleotide sequence: TGTGCCAGCAGGCCGGCCTCTGGAAACACCATATATTTT. This codes for CASRPASGNTIYF. The full variable domain, completed using reference TRBV2 and TRBJ1-3, is EPEVTQTPSHQVTQMGQEVILRCVPISNHLYFYWYRQILGQKVEFLVSFYNNEISEKSEIFDDQFSVERPDGSNFTLKIRSTKLEDSAMYFCASRPASGNTIYFGEGSWLTVV.

The CDR3 nucleotides are TGTGCCAGCAGGACAGGAGCTAACTATGGCTACACCTTC. The encoded protein is CASRTGANYGYTF. V and J are TRBV28 and TRBJ1-2; maybe TRBD1 (6 bases). The V end lost 6 bases, the J end lost 0 bases, and 8 bases lay between the germline ends. From germline, CDR1 is MDHEN and CDR2 SYDVKM. The CDR3 runs to 13 residues.

This rearrangement joins TRBV2 to TRBJ1-1, with a possible D match to TRBD1 (5 bases). The V end lost 6 bases, the J end lost 0 bases, and 17 bases lay between the germline ends. Germline V CDR1 and CDR2: SNHLY, FYNNEI. CDR3 length: 16 amino acids. CDR3 amino acids: CASRGRRDLMNTEAFF. In DNA form, the CDR3 reads TGTGCCAGCAGGGGACGGAGGGACCTCATGAACACTGAAGCTTTCTTT.

This clone occurred a few times. J is TRBJ1-2 and V is TRBV7-9; D perhaps matches TRBD1 (6 bases). The CDR3 consists of 15 residues. The V end lost 1 base, the J end lost 7 bases, and 16 bases lay between the germline ends. CDR1 is SEHNR, CDR2 FQNEAQ, per germline (reference sequence). In DNA, the CDR3 is TGTGCCAGCAGCTTAGGGACAGCTTGGAAAGGTGGCTACACCTTC. Its translation is CASSLGTAWKGGYTF.

The chain recombines TRBV6-6 with TRBJ1-2; possible D gene TRBD1, 5 bases. CDR1 and CDR2 (germline): MNHNY, SVGAGI (reference sequence). CDR3 length: 13 amino acids. Trimming took off 10 bases at V and 6 bases at J, with 18 bases between the two ends. CDR3 region: CAIQFAGTHGYTF. CDR3 bases: TGTGCCATTCAATTTGCCGGGACGCATGGCTACACCTTC.

The V call is TRBV11-2, the J call TRBJ1-5, with a possible D match to TRBD1 (6 bases). The CDR3 contains 14 residues. Germline CDR1 is SGHAT and CDR2 is FQNNGV. V dropped 5 bases and J dropped 8 bases, with 16 bases sitting between them. For the CDR3, the DNA is TGTGCCAGCAGCCCACCATACAGGGCGGAGCCCCAGCATTTT. This translates into CASSPPYRAEPQHF.

The chain links TRBV20-1 to TRBJ2-5; 10 bases are shared with TRBD2. Germline assignment: CDR1 DFQATT and CDR2 SNEGSKA (reference sequence). The CDR3 length is 16 residues. V lost 3 bases to trimming and J lost 2 bases; unmatched junction nucleotides: 9. CDR3 residues: CSASWASGGAQETQYF. In DNA form, the CDR3 reads TGCAGTGCTAGTTGGGCTAGCGGGGGTGCACAAGAGACCCAGTACTTC.

The chain is built from TRBV5-1 and TRBJ1-1; D perhaps matches TRBD1 (5 bases). V was clipped by 2 bases and J by 1 base, with 12 bases between them. The V gene's germline CDR1 is SGHRS and CDR2 YFSETQ. This CDR3 comprises 15 residues. DNA of the CDR3: TGCGCCAGCAGCTTTCAGGGCTGGGGGAACACTGAAGCTTTCTTT. Translated: CASSFQGWGNTEAFF.

The chain couples TRBV29-1 to TRBJ1-1; D is unclear. Germline CDR1 is SQVTM and CDR2 is ANQGSEA. Trimming removed 6 bases at V and 3 bases at J, with 14 bases between. The CDR3 consists of 13 residues. This chain's CDR3 is CSVTLSQYTEAFF. The CDR3 nucleotides read TGCAGCGTCACCCTCAGTCAATACACTGAAGCTTTCTTT.

The chain combines TRBV7-2 with TRBJ1-1; no clear D. CDR1 is SGHTA, CDR2 FQGNSA, per germline. The CDR3 has 15 residues. V lost 3 bases and J 1 base, leaving 12 bases between the germline ends. Written as DNA, the CDR3 is TGTGCCAGCAGCTTCGTCGCCCTAGGGAACACTGAAGCTTTCTTT. This sequence encodes CASSFVALGNTEAFF.

The CDR3 sequence is CAWSVPRTGDSPPQHF. In DNA, the CDR3 is TGTGCCTGGAGTGTACCCCGAACAGGCGACAGCCCCCCCCAGCATTTT. The chain combines TRBV30 with TRBJ1-5, with D tentatively TRBD1 (5 bases). V was pared by 0 bases and J by 10 bases, with 22 bases between. CDR1 GTSNPN and CDR2 SVGIG come from the germline V gene (reference sequence). The CDR3 extends over 16 amino acids. The full variable domain, completed using reference TRBV30 and TRBJ1-5, is SQTIHQWPATLVQPVGSPLSLECTVEGTSNPNLYWYRQAAGRGLQLLFYSVGIGQISSEVPQNLSASRPQDRQFILSSKKLLLSDSGFYLCAWSVPRTGDSPPQHFGDGTRLSIL.

This chain links TRBV3-1 (or the pseudogene TRBV3-2) with TRBJ2-1; D unresolved. Trimming left V 0 bases short and J 6 bases short, with 15 bases between. Germline-derived CDR1 and CDR2 are LGHDT and YNNKEL (reference sequence). CDR3 length equals 16 residues. The CDR3 nucleotides read TGTGCCAGCAGCCAAGATATCAGCGAACCGTTCAATGAGCAGTTCTTC. Translated, it gives CASSQDISEPFNEQFF.

The chain uses TRBV6-5 and TRBJ2-3; D is unresolved. Between the trimmed V and J ends, which lost 8 bases and 10 bases, there was a span of 19 bases. The germline gives CDR1 MNHEY, CDR2 SVGAGI. CDR3 length: 13 residues. The CDR3 DNA follows: TGTGCCAGCGGAGAGACATTAGGCTATGCGCAGTATTTT. Protein: CASGETLGYAQYF.

The rearrangement joins TRBV18 to TRBJ1-2; 9 nucleotides align to TRBD1. V lost 3 bases, J lost 4 bases, and 15 bases stayed unmatched. The CDR3 runs 18 residues. Germline-derived CDR1 and CDR2 are KGHSH and LQKENI. The CDR3 protein is CASSPDIPGQGSVYGYTF. The CDR3 bases are TGTGCCAGCTCACCCGATATCCCGGGACAGGGTTCGGTCTATGGCTACACCTTC.

This chain uses TRBV11-3 with TRBJ2-6; D unclear. This CDR3 spans 15 amino acids. With 3 bases removed from V and 2 bases from J, the gap between germline ends came to 8 bases. Germline CDR1 is SGHNT and CDR2 is YENEEA. CDR3 coding DNA: TGTGCCAGCAGCTTCGGGTTTGCTGGGGCCAACGTCCTGACTTTC. It specifies CASSFGFAGANVLTF.

This chain uses TRBV5-1 with TRBJ2-1; TRBD2 matches 9 bases. This CDR3 contains 17 residues. Losses at the gene ends were 0 bases for V and 0 bases for J; bases not matched to a gene: 4. Per the germline V gene, CDR1 is SGHRS and CDR2 is YFSETQ. CDR3 in DNA: TGCGCCAGCAGCTTGGTGCCTAGCGGGAACTCCTACAATGAGCAGTTCTTC. Its translation: CASSLVPSGNSYNEQFF.

This clone was found a few times. The V call is TRBV7-9, the J call TRBJ1-2; the D gene is possibly TRBD1 (5 bases). V was cut by 0 bases and J by 4 bases, with 9 bases left in between. The CDR3 covers 14 residues. Germline CDR1 and CDR2: SEHNR and FQNEAQ (reference sequence). The CDR3 protein is CASSLASQGYGYTF. CDR3 in DNA: TGTGCCAGCAGCTTAGCGTCCCAGGGCTATGGCTACACCTTC.

V and J are TRBV18 and TRBJ1-2; possibly TRBD1 for D (5 bases). This CDR3 is built from 15 residues. CDR1 KGHSH and CDR2 LQKENI come from the germline V gene. V gave up 6 bases and J gave up 2 bases, with 16 bases separating them. CDR3 sequence reads: CASSPPGRRNYGYTF. The CDR3 DNA reads as TGTGCCAGCTCTCCCCCGGGACGGCGCAACTATGGCTACACCTTC.